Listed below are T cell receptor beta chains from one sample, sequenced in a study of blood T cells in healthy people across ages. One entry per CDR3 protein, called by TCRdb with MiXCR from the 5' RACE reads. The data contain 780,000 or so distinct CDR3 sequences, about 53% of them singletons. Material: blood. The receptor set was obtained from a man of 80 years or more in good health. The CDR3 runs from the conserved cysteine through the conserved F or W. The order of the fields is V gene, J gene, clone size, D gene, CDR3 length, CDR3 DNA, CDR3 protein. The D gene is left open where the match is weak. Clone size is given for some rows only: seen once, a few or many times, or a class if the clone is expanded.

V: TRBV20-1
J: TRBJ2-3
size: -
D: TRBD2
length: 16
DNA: TGCAGTGCTATAACCGGGACTAGCGGATACACAGATACGCAGTATTTT
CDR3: CSAITGTSGYTDTQYF

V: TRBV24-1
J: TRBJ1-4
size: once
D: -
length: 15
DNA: TGTGCCACCAGTGATCCCGGGACCGCGGGAGAAAAACTGTTTTTT
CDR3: CATSDPGTAGEKLFF

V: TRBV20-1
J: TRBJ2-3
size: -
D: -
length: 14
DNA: TGCAGTGCTAGCCCCGTTCCGGGGCACAGAGACGCGTATTTT
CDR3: CSASPVPGHRDAYF

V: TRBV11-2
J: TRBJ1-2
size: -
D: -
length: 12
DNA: TGCGCCAGCAGCTTAGACCCTTATGGCCACACCTTC
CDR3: CASSLDPYGHTF

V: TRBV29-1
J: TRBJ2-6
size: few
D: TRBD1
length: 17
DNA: TGCAGCGCTCGATCCACCGGACAGGGGACTGGGGCCAACGTCCTGACTTTC
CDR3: CSARSTGQGTGANVLTF

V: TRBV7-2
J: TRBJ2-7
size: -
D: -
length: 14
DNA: TGTGCCAGCAGCCCTCAATGGCAGAACTACGAGCAGTACTTC
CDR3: CASSPQWQNYEQYF

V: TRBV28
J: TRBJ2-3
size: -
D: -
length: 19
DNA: TGTGCCAGCATTATAGGCGGGCGAAGGGGGAGGCCGCGTCACAGATACGCGTATTTT
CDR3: CASIIGGRRGRPRHRYAYF

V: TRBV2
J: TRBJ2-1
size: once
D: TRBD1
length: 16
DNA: TGTGCCAGCAGGACCCCCGGGACAGGGACAAACAATGAGCAGTTCTTC
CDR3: CASRTPGTGTNNEQFF

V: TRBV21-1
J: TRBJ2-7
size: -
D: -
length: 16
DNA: TGTGCCAGCAGCAAAGACCCCGGGACAGCGCCCTACGAGCAGTACTTC
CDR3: CASSKDPGTAPYEQYF

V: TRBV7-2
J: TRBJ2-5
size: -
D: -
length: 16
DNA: TGTGCCAGCAGCTTAGATGTACCCGGGAGCCTTAGGACCCAGTACTTC
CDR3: CASSLDVPGSLRTQYF

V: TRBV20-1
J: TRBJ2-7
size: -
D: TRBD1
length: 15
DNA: TGCAGTGCTAGACAGGACAGGTTTTCCTACAATGAGCAGTACTTC
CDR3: CSARQDRFSYNEQYF

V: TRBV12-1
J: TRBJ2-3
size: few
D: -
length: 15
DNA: TGTGCCAGCAGCTGGCCCGGGACTAGGGTCGGATACGCGTATTTT
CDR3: CASSWPGTRVGYAYF

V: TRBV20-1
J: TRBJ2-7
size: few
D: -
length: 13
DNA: TGCAGTGCTCACCGGGACGATACCTACGAGCAGTACTTC
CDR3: CSAHRDDTYEQYF

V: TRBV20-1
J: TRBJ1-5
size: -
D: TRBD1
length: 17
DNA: TGCAGTGCTCTCGATGCCCGCTACAGGGGGGCTAGAGGAGGCCAGCATTTT
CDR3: CSALDARYRGARGGQHF

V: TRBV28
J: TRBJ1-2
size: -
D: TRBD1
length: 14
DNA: TGTGCCAGCAACCACGGGACAGAGAACTATGGCTACACCTTC
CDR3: CASNHGTENYGYTF

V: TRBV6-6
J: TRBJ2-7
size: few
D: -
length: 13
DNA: TGTGCCAGCAGTTCTGTAGCAGGATACGAGCAGTACTTC
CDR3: CASSSVAGYEQYF

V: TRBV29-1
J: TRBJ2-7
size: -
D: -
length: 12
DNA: TGCAGCGTTGACTTTACCTACAATGAGCAGTACTTC
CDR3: CSVDFTYNEQYF

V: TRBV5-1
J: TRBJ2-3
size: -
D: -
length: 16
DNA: TGCGCCAGCAGCTTGGATGTAGAAGCGAGCACAGATACGCAGTATTTT
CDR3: CASSLDVEASTDTQYF

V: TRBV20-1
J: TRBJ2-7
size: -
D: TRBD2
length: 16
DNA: TGCAGTGCTACCTACCCAGGAGCGCGGGAGCGATACGAGCAGTACTTC
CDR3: CSATYPGARERYEQYF

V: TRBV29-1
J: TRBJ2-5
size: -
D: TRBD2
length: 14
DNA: TGCACCACCCGGGGGGAGGGCCTAAGGGAGACCCAGTACTTC
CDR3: CTTRGEGLRETQYF

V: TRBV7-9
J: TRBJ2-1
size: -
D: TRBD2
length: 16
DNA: TGTGCCAGCAGCCCCCTCTCTAGCGGGAGTTACAATGAGCAGTTCTTC
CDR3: CASSPLSSGSYNEQFF

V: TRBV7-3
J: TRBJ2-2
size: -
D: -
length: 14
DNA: TGTGCCAGCAGCCGAGACACAGACACCGGGGAGCTGTTTTTT
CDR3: CASSRDTDTGELFF

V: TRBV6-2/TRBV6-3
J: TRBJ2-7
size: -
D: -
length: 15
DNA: TGTGCCAGCAGTTACTCCTCCGGGATCGCGGCCGAGCAGTACTTC
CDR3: CASSYSSGIAAEQYF

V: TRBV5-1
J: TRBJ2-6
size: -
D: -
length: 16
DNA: TGCGCCAGCCAGGGAGGCCGGGGCTCTGGGGCCAACGTCCTGACTTTC
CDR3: CASQGGRGSGANVLTF

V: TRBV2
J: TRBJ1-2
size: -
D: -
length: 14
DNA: TGTGCCAGCAGTGAAGGGCCAGCGATCTATGGCTACACCTTC
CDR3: CASSEGPAIYGYTF

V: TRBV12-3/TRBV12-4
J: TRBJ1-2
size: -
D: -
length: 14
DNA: TGTGCCAGCAGTTTAGGTGCAGGAAACTATGGCTACACCTTC
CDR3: CASSLGAGNYGYTF

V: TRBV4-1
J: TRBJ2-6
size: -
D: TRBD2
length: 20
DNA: TGCGCCAGCAGCCAAGATTTCGGGGTAGCGGGAGGATCTGGGGCCACCGTCCTGACTTTC
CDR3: CASSQDFGVAGGSGATVLTF

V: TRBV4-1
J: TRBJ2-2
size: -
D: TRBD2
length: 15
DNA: TGCGCCAGCAGCCAAGCGGGAGGACGGACCGGGGAGCTGTTTTTT
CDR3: CASSQAGGRTGELFF

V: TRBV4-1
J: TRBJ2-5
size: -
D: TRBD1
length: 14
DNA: TGCGCCAGCAACGAGAGGGGGCCGGCAGAGACCCAGTACTTC
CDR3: CASNERGPAETQYF

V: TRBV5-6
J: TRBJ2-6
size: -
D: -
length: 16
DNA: TGTGCCAGCAGCATCAGGAAAGTCTCTGGGGCCAACGTCCTGACTTTC
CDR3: CASSIRKVSGANVLTF

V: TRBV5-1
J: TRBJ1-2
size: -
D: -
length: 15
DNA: TGCGCCAGCAGCTTGGACGACCCCATGGGCTATGGCTACACCTTC
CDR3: CASSLDDPMGYGYTF

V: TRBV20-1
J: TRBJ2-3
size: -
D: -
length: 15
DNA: TGCAGTACAGTTCCCCCGGGACCTCGAGGGGATACGCAGTATTTT
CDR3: CSTVPPGPRGDTQYF

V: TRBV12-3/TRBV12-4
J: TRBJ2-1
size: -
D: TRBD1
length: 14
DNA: TGTGCCAGGGATCCGGGACAGGCGAACAATGAGCAGTTCTTC
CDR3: CARDPGQANNEQFF

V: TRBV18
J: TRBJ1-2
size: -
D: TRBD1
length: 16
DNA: TGTGCCAGCTCACCTGTATCGACAGGGTCGAACTATGGCTACACCTTC
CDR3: CASSPVSTGSNYGYTF

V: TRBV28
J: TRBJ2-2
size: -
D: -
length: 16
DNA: TGTGCCAGCAGTTTATACAGGGCCGAGAACACCGGGGAGCTGTTTTTT
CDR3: CASSLYRAENTGELFF

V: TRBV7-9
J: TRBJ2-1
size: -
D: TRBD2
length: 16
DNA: TGTGCCAGCAGCCGTGCTAGCGGGAGCACCTACAATGAGCAGTTCTTC
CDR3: CASSRASGSTYNEQFF